This entry concerns a single T cell receptor beta chain. The data stem from a study of blood T cell repertoires in COVID-19. Study background: In each case, the material was cDNA or gDNA derived from T cells, B-cell-depleted T cells, or PBMCs.

Individuals drawn from 20 to 25 US areas were about 18 to 100 years old. Recovered participants had two consecutive negative NP/OP PCR tests, healthcare professional clearance, or symptom resolution. Per the study methods: Amplification of reference gene primers provided the estimated nucleated cell counts. TCRdb keeps only in-frame clones here, not all; method: immunoSEQ multiplex PCR. That table furnishes V, J and clone size, whereas the DNA furnished D and trimming. This table has some 510,000 clones, 88% appearing once. The CDR3 has 12 residues. V lost 8 bases, J lost 3 bases, and 11 bases lay in between. CDR1 is MNHEY, CDR2 SVGAGI, per germline.

This receptor was identified in a middle-aged woman who had recovered from COVID-19. Sequences were obtained from PBMCs or T cells enriched from blood (not recorded which). J is TRBJ2-7 and V is TRBV6-5; possibly TRBD2 for D (6 bases). CDR3 loop: CASGEANYEQYF. CDR3 bases: TGTGCCAGCGGGGAGGCGAACTACGAGCAGTACTTC.